The sequence of this T cell receptor beta chain was determined in a study of blood T cell repertoires in COVID-19. Study-wide background: Samples came from the United States, Italy and Spain, spanning acute and convalescent COVID-19. PBMCs, B-cell-depleted T cells, or T cells were the source of the cDNA or gDNA that made up the material.

In the study's own analysis: Nucleated cell number was recorded as an estimate derived from reference gene primer amplification. Sequencing was performed with immunoSEQ multiplex PCR; in TCRdb, only in-frame clones are kept and a portion is missing. The DNA was the basis for D and trimming; V, J and clone size are from that table. The repertoire consists of 240,000 or so clones, with 70% to 85% occurring once and the leading ten covering around 3.4%. Trimming removed 3 bases at V and 2 bases at J, with 13 bases between. The germline V gene has CDR1 SGHTA and CDR2 FQGNSA. The CDR3 loop spans 15 amino acids.

The chain recombines TRBV7-2 with TRBJ1-1; tentatively, D is TRBD1 (5 bases). Sequencing was done on a sample of peripheral blood. The source of this sequence is a woman of 80 years or more with acute or convalescent COVID-19. This CDR3 reads CASSLATVRNTEAFF. The CDR3 nucleotides read TGTGCCAGCAGCTTGGCGACAGTAAGAAACACTGAAGCTTTCTTT.